Below are 22 T cell receptor beta chains sequenced from a single sample in a study of human T cells and chemical hapten exposure. From the RACE reads, TCRdb called clonotypes with MiXCR, one entry per CDR3 protein. The sample carries tens of thousands of distinct CDR3 sequences, about 10% recorded once. The time point: patch test 2, 6 weeks after DPC sensitization. Treatment given: therapeutic diphenylcyclopropenone sensitization with weekly scalp DPC. This material consisted of whole blood, taken in connection with sensitization to the hapten diphenylcyclopropenone (DPC). All receptors derive from a woman in her fifties or sixties with alopecia areata. Some clones in this sample may be carry-over from other donors' samples.

This clonotype occurred many times. This rearrangement joins TRBV6-6 to TRBJ1-5; 8 bases agree with TRBD1. The CDR3 totals 15 residues. V shed 6 bases and J 0 bases; nucleotides not matched to a gene: 4. Per the germline V gene, CDR1 is MNHNY and CDR2 is SVGAGI (reference sequence). DNA for the CDR3: TGTGCCAGCAGAGACAGGGGCTATAGCAATCAGCCCCAGCATTTT. Its protein is CASRDRGYSNQPQHF.

This clonotype was detected only a few times. The rearrangement uses TRBV20-1 and TRBJ1-5; D is perhaps TRBD1 (5 bases). V lost 3 bases to trimming and J lost 4 bases, with 13 bases between them. This CDR3 has 14 amino acids. CDR1 and CDR2 from the germline V gene are DFQATT and SNEGSKA (reference sequence). The CDR3 DNA is TGCAGTGCTAGTATAGGGGTGAAAAATCAGCCCCAGCATTTT. Residues: CSASIGVKNQPQHF.

This clonotype was observed a handful of times. The chain carries TRBV5-1 and TRBJ2-2; 7 bases match TRBD1. The CDR3 runs 14 residues. The germline CDR1 and CDR2 sequences are SGHRS and YFSETQ. With V trimmed by 3 bases and J by 5 bases, 4 bases remained unmatched. CDR3 bases: TGCGCCAGCAGCTGGGACAGCCAAACCGGGGAGCTGTTTTTT. It is translated as CASSWDSQTGELFF.

CDR3 protein: CAITQLDYEQYF. For the CDR3, the DNA is TGTGCCATCACGCAGTTGGATTACGAGCAGTACTTC. The chain employs TRBV10-3 and TRBJ2-7; no firm D call. Deletions cut 7 bases from V and 4 bases from J, with 11 bases between. CDR1 ENHRY and CDR2 SYGVKD come from the germline V gene. The CDR3 is 12 amino acids.

Many counts were recorded for this clonotype. The genes are TRBV6-2 or TRBV6-3 and TRBJ2-7; weak D call: TRBD2 (5 bases). Trimming pared 2 bases from V and 3 bases from J, leaving 14 bases between. The length of the CDR3 is 15 residues. CDR1 is MNHEY and CDR2 is SVGEGT in the germline V gene. The CDR3 is CASSYEEDGGYEQYF. In DNA form, the CDR3 reads TGTGCCAGCAGTTACGAGGAGGACGGCGGCTACGAGCAGTACTTC.

This clonotype was counted at least ten times. The chain links TRBV7-8 to TRBJ1-3; possible D gene TRBD1, 6 bases. The CDR3 has 17 residues. The germline gives CDR1 SGHVS, CDR2 FQNEAQ. V lost 4 bases, J lost 0 bases, and 16 bases lay in between. Here the CDR3 reads CASSSGPGQFSGNTIYF. The CDR3 nucleotides are TGTGCCAGCAGCTCAGGACCAGGACAGTTCTCTGGAAACACCATATATTTT.

This clonotype has just a few counts. The V call is TRBV6-5, the J call TRBJ1-2; D remains unclear. Germline values: CDR1 MNHEY, CDR2 SVGAGI. With 2 bases removed from V and 6 bases from J, the gap between germline ends came to 10 bases. This CDR3 has 13 residues. CDR3: CASSYEGFDGYTF. The CDR3 nucleotides are TGTGCCAGCAGTTACGAGGGTTTCGATGGCTACACCTTC.

The rearrangement joins TRBV28 to TRBJ1-2, with D maybe TRBD1 (5 bases). Germline V gives CDR1 MDHEN, CDR2 SYDVKM. This CDR3 is 13 amino acids long. Deletions cut 2 bases from V and 5 bases from J, with 9 bases between. CDR3 residues: CASSLGALYGYTF. In nucleotides, the CDR3 is TGTGCCAGCAGTTTAGGGGCACTATATGGCTACACCTTC.

This clonotype was recorded many times. V usage is TRBV4-3 and J usage is TRBJ2-3; TRBD2 matches at 9 bases. Germline V gene sequence: CDR1 LGHNA, CDR2 YSLEER. V was clipped by 4 bases and J by 2 bases; unmatched bases: 10. The CDR3 loop spans 17 amino acids. The CDR3 loop is CASSRRGLAGSTDTQYF. In DNA form, the CDR3 reads TGCGCCAGCAGCCGGAGGGGTCTAGCGGGGTCCACAGATACGCAGTATTTT.

This clonotype has a handful of counts. The J gene is TRBJ1-4, the V gene TRBV4-1; TRBD1 matches at 7 bases. V gave up 2 bases and J gave up 7 bases; unmatched junction bases: 10. The germline V gene encodes CDR1 MGHRA and CDR2 YSYEKL. The CDR3 has 16 residues. The CDR3 DNA is TGCGCCAGCAGCCAACCTACTTGGACAGGCAGTGAAAAACTGTTTTTT. Residues: CASSQPTWTGSEKLFF.

The genes are TRBV5-1 and TRBJ2-4, with D possibly TRBD1 on 6 matching bases. Germline values: CDR1 SGHRS, CDR2 YFSETQ. CDR3 length equals 15 residues. Trimming left V 4 bases short and J 2 bases short, with 13 bases between. The DNA of the CDR3 is TGCGCCAGCAGCGGTCGACAGGTGACCAAAAACATTCAGTACTTC. Protein sequence: CASSGRQVTKNIQYF.

V gene TRBV5-3 combines with J gene TRBJ1-4; 7 nucleotides line up with TRBD1. TRBV5-3 is sorted into the ORF group, with uncertain function. Trimming took 3 bases from V and 8 from J; bases not matched to a gene: 7. The CDR3 has 14 amino acids. CDR3: CARSYRGGVEKLFF. The CDR3 DNA reads as TGTGCCAGAAGCTACAGGGGTGGGGTAGAAAAACTGTTTTTT.

This clonotype came up many times. V gene TRBV5-1 combines with J gene TRBJ2-1; a weak D match, TRBD2 (6 bases). This CDR3 spans 14 amino acids. Per the germline V gene, CDR1 is SGHRS and CDR2 is YFSETQ. Trimming stripped 0 bases from V and 7 bases from J, with 11 bases between. CDR3 sequence reads: CASSLGTSLNEQFF. The CDR3 DNA reads TGCGCCAGCAGCTTGGGTACTAGCCTGAATGAGCAGTTCTTC.

A word on this clonotype: The junction shows a germline mismatch at one end, possibly a read error. For the CDR3, the DNA is TGTGCCAGCAGTTTTCGACTGGGGAGCATAGATACGCAGTATTTT. Encoded protein: CASSFRLGSIDTQYF. The gene calls are TRBV27 and TRBJ2-3; tentatively, D is TRBD2 (5 bases). Germline values: CDR1 MNHEY, CDR2 SMNVEV (reference sequence). CDR3 length equals 15 residues.

This clonotype was found a few times. The chain couples TRBV12-3 or TRBV12-4 to TRBJ1-5; TRBD1 aligns across 9 bases. Trimming at V came to 3 bases and at J to 5 bases, leaving 5 bases not matched to a gene. The CDR3 is 15 amino acids. The CDR3 is CASSFARQGDQPQHF. CDR3 in DNA: TGTGCCAGCAGTTTTGCTCGACAGGGGGATCAGCCCCAGCATTTT.

The rearrangement joins TRBV28 to TRBJ1-6; D perhaps matches TRBD1 (6 bases). The germline V and J ends were trimmed by 11 bases and 6 bases, with 11 bases remaining between them. Per germline, CDR1 MDHEN and CDR2 SYDVKM. The CDR3 is made up of 12 amino acids. The CDR3 sequence is CAAGDGNSPLHF. As DNA, the CDR3 is TGTGCCGCAGGGGACGGTAATTCACCCCTCCACTTT.

This clonotype was observed a handful of times. This chain links TRBV28 with TRBJ1-2; no definite D call. The CDR3 contains 11 residues. V shed 3 bases and J shed 1 base, with 0 bases lying between them. Per the germline V gene, CDR1 is MDHEN and CDR2 is SYDVKM. CDR3 nucleotides: TGTGCCAGCAGTTTTAACTATGGCTACACCTTC. Amino acids: CASSFNYGYTF.

The sample holds many counts of this clonotype. The chain uses TRBV20-1 and TRBJ2-3; unclear D gene. There are 11 residues in the CDR3. In germline, CDR1 is DFQATT, CDR2 SNEGSKA (reference sequence). V lost 4 bases and J 3 bases, leaving 5 bases between the germline ends. In DNA, the CDR3 is TGCAGTGCTACCGGGACAGATACGCAGTATTTT. This sequence encodes CSATGTDTQYF.

The chain has TRBV5-1 and TRBJ2-7; D may be TRBD2 (7 bases). This CDR3 is built from 14 residues. V shed 5 bases and J shed 0 bases, with 12 bases lying between them. Germline-derived CDR1 and CDR2 are SGHRS and YFSETQ. CDR3 sequence reads: CASSGGASSYEQYF. CDR3 in DNA: TGCGCCAGCAGTGGGGGGGCCAGCTCCTACGAGCAGTACTTC.

V gene TRBV11-2 combines with J gene TRBJ2-1, with TRBD2 matching over 7 bases. The CDR3 sequence is 16 residues long. Germline V gives CDR1 SGHAT, CDR2 FQNNGV. V shed 7 bases and J 0 bases; nucleotides not matched to a gene: 9. CDR3 coding DNA: TGTGCCAGCACCACGACTAGCTTCAGCTCCTACAATGAGCAGTTCTTC. The encoded protein is CASTTTSFSSYNEQFF. The full variable domain, rest sourced from reference TRBV11-2 and TRBJ2-1, is EAGVAQSPRYKIIEKRQSVAFWCNPISGHATLYWYQQILGQGPKLLIQFQNNGVVDDSQLPKDRFSAERLKGVDSTLKIQPAKLEDSAVYLCASTTTSFSSYNEQFFGPGTRLTVL.

In its sample, this clonotype was seen a few times. CDR3 loop: CASSHGTSGQGEQYF. The DNA of the CDR3 is TGTGCCAGCAGCCACGGGACTAGCGGGCAAGGCGAGCAGTACTTC. The chain recombines TRBV7-2 with TRBJ2-7; TRBD2 matches at 12 bases. This CDR3 has 15 amino acids. V lost 5 bases, J lost 6 bases, and 8 bases stayed unmatched. The germline V gene encodes CDR1 SGHTA and CDR2 FQGNSA.

This clonotype occurred many times. This chain uses TRBV5-1 with TRBJ1-1; no definite D call. The germline gives CDR1 SGHRS, CDR2 YFSETQ. The CDR3 runs 13 residues. Trimming shortened V by 5 bases and J by 5 bases, and 13 bases separated the two germline ends. The CDR3, as DNA: TGCGCCAGCAGTTGGCAGTCTGGGACTGAAGCTTTCTTT. This codes for CASSWQSGTEAFF.